The 30 T cell receptor beta chains below all came from one sample that was sequenced in a study of T cell responses to AZD1222 COVID-19 vaccine. Produced via immunoSEQ multiplex PCR; TCRdb's table is partial and in-frame only. The sample holds about 220,000 clones, 85% to 95% seen once. Sequenced material: peripheral blood, taken on day 0 of MenACWY control vaccination. Receptor source: an adult in good health.

The chain has TRBV11-1 and TRBJ1-1; D gene uncertain. Germline CDR1 SGHAT, CDR2 FQDESV (reference sequence). Trimming removed 2 bases from V and 2 bases from J, with 6 bases in between. This CDR3 comprises 13 residues. The CDR3 DNA reads as TGTGCCAGCAGCTTAACCCCTAACACTGAAGCTTTCTTT. It translates to CASSLTPNTEAFF.

The chain employs TRBV7-9 and TRBJ2-6; D gene unclear. The CDR3 contains 19 residues. V gave up 2 bases and J gave up 0 bases, with 17 bases separating them. Germline V gene lookup returns CDR1 SEHNR and CDR2 FQNEAQ (reference sequence). The CDR3 nucleotides read TGTGCCAGCAGCTTATTCGGCTTCATCCCCGTCTCTGGGGCCAACGTCCTGACTTTC. This encodes CASSLFGFIPVSGANVLTF.

The count of this clone is one. The rearrangement links TRBV12-3 or TRBV12-4 to TRBJ1-4, with D hard to call. Deletions cut 8 bases from V and 6 bases from J, with 13 bases between. CDR3 length equals 13 residues. The CDR3 region has the DNA TGTGCCAGCTCTTCGGGAACCGATGAAAAACTGTTTTTT. Translation: CASSSGTDEKLFF.

The chain links TRBV30 to TRBJ1-5; D is ambiguous. Between the trimmed V and J ends, which lost 2 bases and 3 bases, there was a span of 17 bases. The germline CDR1 and CDR2 sequences are GTSNPN and SVGIG (reference sequence). The CDR3 is made up of 16 amino acids. This CDR3 reads CAWSRGGDFINQPQHF. CDR3 DNA sequence: TGTGCCTGGAGTCGGGGTGGAGACTTCATCAATCAGCCCCAGCATTTT.

This chain uses TRBV5-1 with TRBJ1-1; 11 nucleotides match TRBD1. The junction had 2 bases not matched to a gene; V was cut back by 4 bases and J by 3 bases. This CDR3 contains 14 residues. Germline V gene sequence: CDR1 SGHRS, CDR2 YFSETQ. The CDR3 coding sequence is TGCGCCAGCAGCGGACAGGGGGCGCACACTGAAGCTTTCTTT. Residues: CASSGQGAHTEAFF. The full variable domain, in which reference TRBV5-1 and TRBJ1-1 provide the parts outside the CDR3, is KAGVTQTPRYLIKTRGQQVTLSCSPISGHRSVSWYQQTPGQGLQFLFEYFSETQRNKGNFPGRFSGRQFSNSRSEMNVSTLELGDSALYLCASSGQGAHTEAFFGQGTRLTVV.

The rearrangement joins TRBV24-1 to TRBJ2-2, with unresolved D. Germline V gene sequence: CDR1 KGHDR, CDR2 SFDVKD. Trimming took 3 bases from V and 1 from J, leaving 5 bases between them. The CDR3 is made up of 14 amino acids. The CDR3 sequence: CATSDPRNTGELFF. CDR3 sequence (DNA): TGTGCCACCAGTGATCCGCGGAACACCGGGGAGCTGTTTTTT.

The rearrangement uses TRBV18 and TRBJ1-3, with D perhaps TRBD1 (6 bases). Germline loops: CDR1 KGHSH, CDR2 LQKENI. CDR3 length equals 16 residues. Trimming removed 1 base at V and 8 bases at J, with 18 bases between. The DNA of the CDR3 is TGTGCCAGCTCACCACGGGAGAAAGCCAGGGGTGACACCATATATTTT. Residues: CASSPREKARGDTIYF.

V gene TRBV4-1 combines with J gene TRBJ2-3, with a tentative D call TRBD1 (5 bases). Deletions cut 3 bases from V and 1 base from J, with 11 bases between. CDR1 is MGHRA and CDR2 is YSYEKL in the germline V gene. The CDR3 has 15 residues. The CDR3 here is CASSQSLQGTDTQYF. The CDR3 DNA follows: TGCGCCAGCAGCCAGAGCTTACAGGGCACAGATACGCAGTATTTT.

The V gene is TRBV19, the J gene TRBJ1-5, with D hard to call. The CDR3 covers 16 residues. CDR1 is LNHDA and CDR2 is SQIVND in the germline V gene (reference sequence). The V end was cut by 7 bases, the J end by 0 bases, with 16 bases between. CDR3: CASTELEGRSNQPQHF. CDR3 DNA: TGTGCCAGTACCGAATTGGAGGGTCGTAGCAATCAGCCCCAGCATTTT.

The chain joins TRBV4-2 to TRBJ1-1; possible D gene TRBD1, 5 bases. This CDR3 comprises 17 residues. V was pared by 0 bases and J by 0 bases, with 14 bases between. Looked up from germline, CDR1 is LGHNA and CDR2 is YNFKEQ. Here the CDR3 reads CASSQDSKGQLNTEAFF. The DNA of the CDR3 is TGTGCCAGCAGCCAAGATAGTAAGGGGCAGCTGAACACTGAAGCTTTCTTT.

V usage is TRBV7-9 and J usage is TRBJ1-5, with 7 bases matching TRBD1. The V and J ends lost 3 bases and 2 bases, in that order; junction bases with no gene match: 4. Per the germline V gene, CDR1 is SEHNR and CDR2 is FQNEAQ (reference sequence). The CDR3 runs to 15 residues. Here the CDR3 reads CASSFDREGNQPQHF. Written as DNA, the CDR3 is TGTGCCAGCAGCTTCGACAGGGAAGGCAATCAGCCCCAGCATTTT. Based on the CDR3 plus reference TRBV7-9 and TRBJ1-5, the full variable domain is DTGVSQNPRHKITKRGQNVTFRCDPISEHNRLYWYRQTLGQGPEFLTYFQNEAQLEKSRLLSDRFSAERPKGSFSTLEIQRTEQGDSAMYLCASSFDREGNQPQHFGDGTRLSIL.

The genes are TRBV5-1 and TRBJ1-1; D perhaps matches TRBD1 (5 bases). Per germline, CDR1 SGHRS and CDR2 YFSETQ. The ends were cut back, 5 bases at V and 4 bases at J, with 15 bases in the middle. This CDR3 spans 14 amino acids. The CDR3 DNA follows: TGCGCCAGCAGTGGGCCTACAGGCACCACTGAAGCTTTCTTT. Translating gives CASSGPTGTTEAFF.

The chain has TRBV6-5 and TRBJ2-5; 7 bases match TRBD2. Per germline, CDR1 MNHEY and CDR2 SVGAGI. J gave up 5 bases and V 6 bases, and 12 bases lay outside the gene matches. The CDR3 covers 15 residues. The CDR3: CASRAAGGVGETQYF. CDR3 bases: TGTGCCAGCAGGGCCGCTGGGGGGGTCGGGGAGACCCAGTACTTC.

The V and J genes are TRBV28 and TRBJ2-7, with D perhaps given as TRBD1 or TRBD2 (5 bases each). CDR3 length equals 15 residues. Trimming took off 3 bases at V and 1 base at J, with 13 bases between the two ends. Germline V CDR1 and CDR2: MDHEN, SYDVKM. DNA of the CDR3: TGTGCCAGCAGTTTTCTTCGCGAGGGGTCCTACGAGCAGTACTTC. Protein product: CASSFLREGSYEQYF.

This sequence joins TRBV4-2 and TRBJ1-4; 9 bases match TRBD1. The CDR3 sequence is 16 residues long. The J segment lost 6 bases and the V segment lost 1 base, leaving 6 bases of the junction unmatched. The germline V gene encodes CDR1 LGHNA and CDR2 YNFKEQ. The CDR3 DNA is TGTGCCAGCAGCCAAGCCTACCGGGACAGGGATGAAAAACTGTTTTTT. This gives the protein CASSQAYRDRDEKLFF.

This chain uses TRBV10-2 with TRBJ1-5; no definite D call. Per the germline V gene, CDR1 is WSHSY and CDR2 is SAAADI. The CDR3 covers 14 residues. V shed 0 bases and J shed 1 base, with 4 bases lying between them. CDR3 nucleotide sequence: TGCGCCAGCAGTGAGTCAGGGAGCAATCAGCCCCAGCATTTT. This encodes CASSESGSNQPQHF.

V usage is TRBV3-1 (or the pseudogene TRBV3-2) and J usage is TRBJ2-5, with a tentative D call TRBD1 (6 bases). V was clipped by 4 bases and J by 5 bases, with 20 bases between them. The germline gives CDR1 LGHDT, CDR2 YNNKEL (reference sequence). The CDR3 has 16 residues. The CDR3 is CASSLVPSGQGETQYF. CDR3 nucleotide sequence: TGTGCCAGCAGCCTCGTCCCTAGTGGTCAGGGGGAGACCCAGTACTTC.

This sequence joins TRBV11-1 and TRBJ1-1; TRBD1 agrees at 8 bases. The CDR3 covers 15 residues. The germline CDR1 and CDR2 sequences are SGHAT and FQDESV (reference sequence). V lost 5 bases to trimming and J lost 3 bases; unmatched junction nucleotides: 8. The CDR3 region has the DNA TGTGCCAGCAGCCCGGACGACAGGGGATACACTGAAGCTTTCTTT. Its protein product is CASSPDDRGYTEAFF.

The genes are TRBV18 and TRBJ1-4, with 8 bases fitting TRBD1. Germline V gene sequence: CDR1 KGHSH, CDR2 LQKENI. CDR3 length equals 16 residues. Losses at the gene ends were 3 bases for V and 4 bases for J; bases not matched to a gene: 7. CDR3 nucleotides: TGTGCCAGCTCACCCACCCGTACAGGGGGTAATGAAAAACTGTTTTTT. It yields the protein CASSPTRTGGNEKLFF.

The rearrangement joins TRBV6-5 to TRBJ1-2, with 8 bases that match TRBD1. The CDR3 spans 13 residues. CDR1 and CDR2 (germline): MNHEY, SVGAGI. V was clipped by 4 bases and J by 2 bases; unmatched bases: 0. For the CDR3, the DNA is TGTGCCAGCAGTTGGACAGGGAACTATGGCTACACCTTC. Translation gives CASSWTGNYGYTF.

V is TRBV18 and J is TRBJ1-5, with 9 positions matching TRBD1. The ends lost 3 bases at V and 0 bases at J; junction bases unmatched: 9. The CDR3 length is 18 residues. Germline CDR1 and CDR2: KGHSH and LQKENI. CDR3 sequence reads: CASSPGQGRGYSNQPQHF. CDR3 DNA: TGTGCCAGCTCACCGGGACAGGGTCGCGGGTATAGCAATCAGCCCCAGCATTTT.

This rearrangement joins TRBV19 to TRBJ1-1; D remains unclear. The CDR3 totals 12 residues. Germline V lookup: CDR1 LNHDA, CDR2 SQIVND (reference sequence). V lost 10 bases to trimming and J lost 4 bases, with 13 bases between them. CDR3 sequence reads: CATSGVGTEAFF. Here the CDR3 DNA reads TGTGCCACCTCTGGGGTGGGCACTGAAGCTTTCTTT.

This chain uses TRBV9 with TRBJ1-1, with a tentative D call TRBD1 (5 bases). The CDR3 loop spans 16 amino acids. The V gene's germline CDR1 is SGDLS and CDR2 YYNGEE. V lost 4 bases, J lost 5 bases, and 21 bases lay in between. CDR3 protein: CASSLSSGGSETEAFF. The CDR3 DNA is TGTGCCAGCAGCCTTTCCTCTGGGGGGTCGGAGACTGAAGCTTTCTTT. The full variable domain, its missing parts supplied by reference TRBV9 and TRBJ1-1, is DSGVTQTPKHLITATGQRVTLRCSPRSGDLSVYWYQQSLDQGLQFLIQYYNGEERAKGNILERFSAQQFPDLHSELNLSSLELGDSALYFCASSLSSGGSETEAFFGQGTRLTVV.

The chain is built from TRBV30 and TRBJ1-4; a weak D match, TRBD1 (6 bases). The CDR3 has 15 amino acids. Per the germline V gene, CDR1 is GTSNPN and CDR2 is SVGIG (reference sequence). V lost 1 base to trimming and J lost 4 bases, with 13 bases between them. CDR3 region: CAWSAQDSYNEKLFF. The CDR3, as DNA: TGTGCCTGGAGTGCCCAGGACAGTTATAATGAAAAACTGTTTTTT.

This clone has a handful of counts. The chain joins TRBV2 to TRBJ1-5; maybe TRBD1 (5 bases). Germline CDR1 SNHLY, CDR2 FYNNEI. This CDR3 has 15 amino acids. Between the trimmed V and J ends, which lost 4 bases and 7 bases, there was a span of 17 bases. Here the CDR3 DNA reads TGTGCCAGCAGTGTGGACACCCAGGCAGGACAGCCCCAGCATTTT. It specifies CASSVDTQAGQPQHF. The whole variable domain, remainder taken from reference TRBV2 and TRBJ1-5, is EPEVTQTPSHQVTQMGQEVILRCVPISNHLYFYWYRQILGQKVEFLVSFYNNEISEKSEIFDDQFSVERPDGSNFTLKIRSTKLEDSAMYFCASSVDTQAGQPQHFGDGTRLSIL.

This clone is a singleton in its sample. This chain uses TRBV9 with TRBJ1-4; no definite D call. This CDR3 spans 14 amino acids. Trimming left V 0 bases short and J 4 bases short, with 7 bases between. CDR1 SGDLS and CDR2 YYNGEE come from the germline V gene. This CDR3 is CASSVGTFNEKLFF. The CDR3 DNA follows: TGTGCCAGCAGCGTAGGCACCTTTAATGAAAAACTGTTTTTT.

The chain combines TRBV15 with TRBJ2-3; 9 nucleotides agree with TRBD1. With 5 bases clipped from V and 5 bases from J, the junction kept 11 bases outside the gene matches. Germline-derived CDR1 and CDR2 are LNHNV and YYDKDF (reference sequence). This CDR3 has 16 residues. The CDR3 coding sequence is TGTGCCACCAGCTCCGGGACAGGGCTTGCCCTAGATACGCAGTATTTT. Translated: CATSSGTGLALDTQYF.

The rearrangement uses TRBV7-9 and TRBJ2-5; weak D call: TRBD2 (5 bases). CDR3 length: 14 residues. Germline CDR1 is SEHNR and CDR2 is FQNEAQ (reference sequence). The germline V and J ends were trimmed by 5 bases and 5 bases, with 15 bases remaining between them. CDR3 nucleotides: TGTGCCAGCAGCGATTCTCGGGGTTTGGAGACCCAGTACTTC. Protein: CASSDSRGLETQYF.

The gene calls are TRBV7-9 and TRBJ2-2; TRBD2 aligns across 7 bases. The CDR3 length is 15 residues. J was trimmed by 1 base and V by 8 bases; bases with no gene match: 7. Per the germline V gene, CDR1 is SEHNR and CDR2 is FQNEAQ (reference sequence). The DNA of the CDR3 is TGTGCCAGCTACCGGGGGGAGTGGAACACCGGGGAGCTGTTTTTT. Its protein is CASYRGEWNTGELFF. The whole variable domain, remainder taken from reference TRBV7-9 and TRBJ2-2, is DTGVSQNPRHKITKRGQNVTFRCDPISEHNRLYWYRQTLGQGPEFLTYFQNEAQLEKSRLLSDRFSAERPKGSFSTLEIQRTEQGDSAMYLCASYRGEWNTGELFFGEGSRLTVL.

The V call is TRBV27, the J call TRBJ1-4; no firm D call. Germline loops: CDR1 MNHEY, CDR2 SMNVEV (reference sequence). The CDR3 extends over 13 amino acids. The V and J ends lost 5 bases and 12 bases respectively, with 16 bases between them. Here the CDR3 DNA reads TGTGCCAGCAGTACGCCGCCCTTCCGGGAACTGTTTTTT. Protein product: CASSTPPFRELFF. Full variable domain (outside the CDR3, taken from reference TRBV27 and TRBJ1-4): EAQVTQNPRYLITVTGKKLTVTCSQNMNHEYMSWYRQDPGLGLRQIYYSMNVEVTDKGDVPEGYKVSRKEKRNFPLILESPSPNQTSLYFCASSTPPFRELFFGSGTQLSVL.